Following are 3 T cell receptor beta chains from one sample sequenced in a study of T cells in Graves' hyperthyroidism and ophthalmopathy. Amplified TCR beta CDR3 regions came from RNA transcripts. In the first-round RT-PCR of the TCR CDR3, the HTBI primer set was used. TCRdb re-called the multiplex PCR reads through MiXCR, storing one row per CDR3 protein. Of around 700,000 distinct CDR3 sequences in the sample, over 35% are singletons; the top ten hold around 32%. Specimen: blood. The receptors stem from a woman in her 40s with Graves' hyperthyroidism.

This sequence joins TRBV20-1 and TRBJ2-5; D may be TRBD2 (5 bases). Germline values: CDR1 DFQATT, CDR2 SNEGSKA (reference sequence). V was shortened by 3 bases and J by 3 bases, with 17 bases between the two germline ends. This CDR3 comprises 15 residues. CDR3 region: CSASGGGMGKETQYF. The CDR3 nucleotides are TGCAGTGCTAGCGGAGGAGGTATGGGGAAAGAGACCCAGTACTTC.

In its sample, this clonotype was seen many times. The chain carries TRBV7-9 and TRBJ2-5; D uncertain. V was clipped by 5 bases and J by 4 bases, with 2 bases between them. CDR1 and CDR2 from the germline V gene are SEHNR and FQNEAQ (reference sequence). The CDR3 loop spans 10 amino acids. In DNA form, the CDR3 reads TGTGCCAGCAGCGTAGAGACCCAGTACTTC. It specifies CASSVETQYF.

Points on this clonotype: No DNA is shown, since the ends of the CDR3 on it are uncertain; the CDR3 is the one TCRdb lists. The chain is built from TRBV10-3 and TRBJ2-2; the table assigns TRBD1, which was not confirmed against the DNA. A total of 14 residues make up the CDR3, ends included. CDR1 and CDR2 from the germline V gene are ENHRY and SYGVKD. Here the CDR3 reads CAISERTGTGSCFF.